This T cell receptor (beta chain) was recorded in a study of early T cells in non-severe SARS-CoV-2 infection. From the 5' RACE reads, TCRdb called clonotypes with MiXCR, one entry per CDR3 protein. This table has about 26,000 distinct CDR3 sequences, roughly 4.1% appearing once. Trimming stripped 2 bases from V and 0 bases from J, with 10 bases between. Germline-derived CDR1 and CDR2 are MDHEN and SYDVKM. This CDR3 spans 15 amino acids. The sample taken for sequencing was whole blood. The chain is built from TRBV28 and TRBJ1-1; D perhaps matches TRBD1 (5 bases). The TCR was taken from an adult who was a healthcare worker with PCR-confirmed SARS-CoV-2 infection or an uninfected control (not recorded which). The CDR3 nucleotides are TGTGCCAGCAGTTTAACAGGATACATGAACACTGAAGCTTTCTTT. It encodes CASSLTGYMNTEAFF.